This T cell receptor (beta chain) was captured by sequencing in a study of blood T cell repertoires in COVID-19. Study details: Samples representing acute and convalescent COVID-19 were sourced from the United States, Italy and Spain. PBMCs, B-cell-depleted T cells, or T cells were the source of the cDNA or gDNA that made up the material.

This CDR3 contains 13 residues. Germline CDR1 is WNHNN and CDR2 is SYGVQD (reference sequence). Individuals aged about 18 to 100 years were recruited from about two dozen US areas. In the study's own analysis: The authors estimated nucleated cell counts from reference gene primer amplification. Clones were read by immunoSEQ multiplex PCR, and TCRdb kept only the in-frame ones, dropping some. The V and J calls and the clone size are those of that table, but D and trimming were determined from the DNA. The data contain hundreds of thousands of clones, roughly 85% of them seen just once; the ten biggest clones take up around 1.9%. This clone was observed a single time. The germline gene is not matched at one end of the junction; a read error may be the cause.

This TCR was recovered from a young woman who had been exposed to COVID-19. This sequence joins TRBV10-1 and TRBJ2-7; no clear D. Sequencing was performed on PBMCs or T cells enriched from blood (not recorded which). The DNA of the CDR3 is TGCGCCAGCAGCGAGTCCCGGTCTGGCGAGCAGTACTTC. This gives the protein CASSESRSGEQYF.